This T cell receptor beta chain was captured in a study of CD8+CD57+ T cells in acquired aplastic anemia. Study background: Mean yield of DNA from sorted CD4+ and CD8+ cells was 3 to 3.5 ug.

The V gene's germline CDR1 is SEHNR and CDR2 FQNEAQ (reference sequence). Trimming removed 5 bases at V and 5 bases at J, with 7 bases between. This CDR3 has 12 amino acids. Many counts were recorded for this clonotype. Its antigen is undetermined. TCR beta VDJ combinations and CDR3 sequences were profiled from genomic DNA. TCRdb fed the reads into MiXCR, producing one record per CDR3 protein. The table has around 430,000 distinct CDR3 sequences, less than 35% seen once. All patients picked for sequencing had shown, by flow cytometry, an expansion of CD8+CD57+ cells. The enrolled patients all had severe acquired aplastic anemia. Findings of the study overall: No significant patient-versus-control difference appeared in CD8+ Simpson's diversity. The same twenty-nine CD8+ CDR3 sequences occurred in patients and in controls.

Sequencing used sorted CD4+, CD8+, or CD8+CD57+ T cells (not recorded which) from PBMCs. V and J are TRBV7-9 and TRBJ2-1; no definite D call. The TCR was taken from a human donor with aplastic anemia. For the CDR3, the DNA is TGTGCCAGCAGCCGCATTAACAATGAGCAGTTCTTC. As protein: CASSRINNEQFF.